This TCR beta chain was sequenced during a study of glioma-infiltrating T cells. This clonotype was found many times. Its antigen is as yet unknown. The iRepertoire nested amplicon-rescue multiplex PCR amplified TCR alpha and beta CDR3s from RNA. For one-step reverse transcription and amplification, roughly 100-400 ng of tissue mRNA or PBMC total RNA was used. TCRdb ran MiXCR on the multiplex PCR reads and lists one entry per CDR3 protein. The table lists under 200,000 distinct CDR3 sequences, 25% to 35% of them singletons. Notes on the study in general: Very few CDR3 sequences were shared between tissue and blood. Above-expected tissue-blood divergence occurred in all gliomas, most in low-grade ones.

The V end lost 4 bases, the J end lost 4 bases, and 14 bases lay between the germline ends. The CDR3 is 16 residues long. Germline V gene data show CDR1 as MNHNS and CDR2 as SASEGT. The clonotype was recovered from a human donor with low-grade glioma or glioblastoma, undergoing nonglioma brain surgery, or in good health (not recorded which). What was sequenced was glioma tissue, nonneoplastic brain tissue, or PBMCs (not recorded which). This chain joins TRBV6-1 and TRBJ1-6, with D tentatively TRBD1 (6 bases). DNA of the CDR3: TGTGCCAGCAGTGCAGAGGGGGAACGGTATAATTCACCCCTCCACTTT. It codes for CASSAEGERYNSPLHF.